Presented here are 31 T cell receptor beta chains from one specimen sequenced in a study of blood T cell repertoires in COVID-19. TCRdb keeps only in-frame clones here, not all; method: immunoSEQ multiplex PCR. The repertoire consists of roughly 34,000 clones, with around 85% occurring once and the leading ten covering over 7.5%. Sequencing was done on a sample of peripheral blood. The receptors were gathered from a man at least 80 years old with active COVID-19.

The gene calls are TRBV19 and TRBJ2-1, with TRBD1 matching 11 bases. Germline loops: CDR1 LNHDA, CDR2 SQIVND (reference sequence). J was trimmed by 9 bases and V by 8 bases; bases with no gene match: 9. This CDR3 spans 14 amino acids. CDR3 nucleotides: TGTGCCAGTGCTGGGGACAGGGGGATTGGTGAGCAGTTCTTC. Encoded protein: CASAGDRGIGEQFF.

DNA of the CDR3: TGTGCCAGCAGCTCCGGACAGGGTCGGAGCACAGATACGCAGTATTTT. Its translation is CASSSGQGRSTDTQYF. The V call is TRBV9, the J call TRBJ2-3; 8 bases are a match to TRBD1. Germline V gene sequence: CDR1 SGDLS, CDR2 YYNGEE. J lost 0 bases, V lost 4 bases, and 7 bases had no gene match. This CDR3 comprises 16 residues.

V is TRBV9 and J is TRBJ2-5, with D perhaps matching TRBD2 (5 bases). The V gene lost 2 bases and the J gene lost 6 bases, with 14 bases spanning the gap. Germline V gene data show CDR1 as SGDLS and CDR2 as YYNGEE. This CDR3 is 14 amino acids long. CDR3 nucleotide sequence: TGTGCCAGCAGCGTCCGAGACCGAGGGAAGACCCAGTACTTC. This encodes CASSVRDRGKTQYF.

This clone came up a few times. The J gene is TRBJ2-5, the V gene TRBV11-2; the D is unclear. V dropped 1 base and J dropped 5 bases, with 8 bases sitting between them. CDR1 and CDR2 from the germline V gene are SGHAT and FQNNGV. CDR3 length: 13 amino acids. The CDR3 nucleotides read TGTGCCAGCAGCTTAGGTCGTCTGGAGACCCAGTACTTC. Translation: CASSLGRLETQYF.

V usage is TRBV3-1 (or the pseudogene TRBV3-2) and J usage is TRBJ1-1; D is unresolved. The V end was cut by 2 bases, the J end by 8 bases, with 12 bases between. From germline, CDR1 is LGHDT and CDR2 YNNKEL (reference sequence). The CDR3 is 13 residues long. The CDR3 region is CASSQSMGDEAFF. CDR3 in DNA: TGTGCCAGCAGCCAAAGTATGGGAGACGAAGCTTTCTTT.

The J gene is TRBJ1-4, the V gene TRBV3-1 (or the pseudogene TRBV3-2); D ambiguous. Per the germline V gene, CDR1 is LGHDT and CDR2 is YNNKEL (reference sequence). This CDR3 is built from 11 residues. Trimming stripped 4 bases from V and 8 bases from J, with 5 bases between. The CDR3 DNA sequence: TGTGCCAGCAGCCGGCGGGAAAAACTGTTTTTT. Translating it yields CASSRREKLFF.

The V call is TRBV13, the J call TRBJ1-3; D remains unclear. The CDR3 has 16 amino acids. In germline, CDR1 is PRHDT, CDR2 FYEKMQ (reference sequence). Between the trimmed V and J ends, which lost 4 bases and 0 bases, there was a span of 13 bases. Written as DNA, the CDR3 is TGTGCCAGCAGCTCGGTCGGAGCCAACTCTGGAAACACCATATATTTT. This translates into CASSSVGANSGNTIYF.

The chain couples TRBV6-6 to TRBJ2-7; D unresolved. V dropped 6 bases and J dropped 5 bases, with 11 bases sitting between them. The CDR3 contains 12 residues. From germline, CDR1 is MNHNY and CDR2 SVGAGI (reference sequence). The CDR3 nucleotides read TGTGCCAGCAGCGTCACTAACAACGAGCAGTACTTC. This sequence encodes CASSVTNNEQYF.

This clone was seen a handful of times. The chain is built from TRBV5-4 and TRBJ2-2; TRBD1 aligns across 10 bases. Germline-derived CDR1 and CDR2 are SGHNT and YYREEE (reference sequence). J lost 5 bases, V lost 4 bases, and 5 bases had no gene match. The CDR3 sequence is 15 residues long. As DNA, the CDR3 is TGTGCCAGCAGCCCACCGGACAGGGGGACCGGGGAGCTGTTTTTT. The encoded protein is CASSPPDRGTGELFF.

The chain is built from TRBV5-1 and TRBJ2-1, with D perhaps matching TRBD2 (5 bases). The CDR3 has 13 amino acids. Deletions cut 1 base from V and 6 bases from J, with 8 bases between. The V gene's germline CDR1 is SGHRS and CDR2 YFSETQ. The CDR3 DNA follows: TGCGCCAGCAGCTTGTCGGAGGCCAATGAGCAGTTCTTC. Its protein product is CASSLSEANEQFF.

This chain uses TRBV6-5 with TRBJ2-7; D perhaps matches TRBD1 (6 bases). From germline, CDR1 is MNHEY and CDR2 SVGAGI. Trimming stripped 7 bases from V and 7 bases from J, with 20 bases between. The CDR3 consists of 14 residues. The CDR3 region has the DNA TGTGCCAGCACCCTGGACAGTCCTTCGGGGGAGCAGTACTTC. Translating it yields CASTLDSPSGEQYF.

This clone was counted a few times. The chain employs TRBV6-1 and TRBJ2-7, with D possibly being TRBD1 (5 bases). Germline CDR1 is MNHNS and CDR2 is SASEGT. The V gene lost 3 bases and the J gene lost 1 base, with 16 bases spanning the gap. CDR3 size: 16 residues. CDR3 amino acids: CASSESNRQGSYEQYF. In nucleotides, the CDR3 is TGTGCCAGCAGTGAGTCCAATAGGCAGGGTTCCTACGAGCAGTACTTC.

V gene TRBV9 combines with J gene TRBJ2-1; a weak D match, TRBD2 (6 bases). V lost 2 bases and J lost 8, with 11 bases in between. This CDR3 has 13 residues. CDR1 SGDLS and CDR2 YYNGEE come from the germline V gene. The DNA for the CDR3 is TGTGCCAGCAGCGTCCGGGGGAATGATGAGCAGTTCTTC. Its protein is CASSVRGNDEQFF.

The CDR3 DNA reads TGTGCCAGCCGGTTCAGGGGGCGGGCCGGGGAGCTGTTTTTT. Translated: CASRFRGRAGELFF. The rearrangement uses TRBV2 and TRBJ2-2, with 8 bases matching TRBD1. The CDR3 runs 14 residues. V gave up 8 bases and J gave up 6 bases; unmatched junction bases: 8. Germline V gene sequence: CDR1 SNHLY, CDR2 FYNNEI.

In nucleotides, the CDR3 is TGCGCCAGCAGCTTGGGGGCGGGGGGGCTTGGAGATACGCAGTATTTT. Its translation: CASSLGAGGLGDTQYF. The gene calls are TRBV5-1 and TRBJ2-3, with TRBD2 matching over 9 bases. The CDR3 is 16 amino acids. CDR1 is SGHRS, CDR2 YFSETQ, per germline. V shed 0 bases and J 5 bases; nucleotides not matched to a gene: 7.

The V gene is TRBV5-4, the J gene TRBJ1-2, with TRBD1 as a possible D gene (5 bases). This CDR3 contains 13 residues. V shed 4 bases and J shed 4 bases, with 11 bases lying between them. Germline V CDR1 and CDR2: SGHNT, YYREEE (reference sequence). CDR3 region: CASSGTGIYGYTF. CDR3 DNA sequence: TGTGCCAGCAGCGGAACAGGAATCTATGGCTACACCTTC.

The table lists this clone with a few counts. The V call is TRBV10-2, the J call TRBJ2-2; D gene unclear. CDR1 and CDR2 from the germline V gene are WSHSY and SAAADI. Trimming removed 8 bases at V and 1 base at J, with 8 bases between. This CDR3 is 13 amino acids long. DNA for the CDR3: TGCGCCAGCGGAAACAGGAACACCGGGGAGCTGTTTTTT. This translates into CASGNRNTGELFF.

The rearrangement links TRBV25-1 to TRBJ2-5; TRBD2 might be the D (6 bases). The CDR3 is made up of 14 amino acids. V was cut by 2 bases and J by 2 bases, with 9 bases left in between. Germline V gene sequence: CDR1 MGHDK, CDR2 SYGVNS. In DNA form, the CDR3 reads TGTGCCAGCAGTGAACCCGGGGGACAAGAGACCCAGTACTTC. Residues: CASSEPGGQETQYF.

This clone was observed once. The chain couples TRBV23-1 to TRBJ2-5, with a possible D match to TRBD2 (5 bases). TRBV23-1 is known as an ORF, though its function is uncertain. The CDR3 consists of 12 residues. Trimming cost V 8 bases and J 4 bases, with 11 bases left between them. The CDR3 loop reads CASSTGRETQYF. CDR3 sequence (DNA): TGCGCCAGCTCAACGGGAAGAGAGACCCAGTACTTC.

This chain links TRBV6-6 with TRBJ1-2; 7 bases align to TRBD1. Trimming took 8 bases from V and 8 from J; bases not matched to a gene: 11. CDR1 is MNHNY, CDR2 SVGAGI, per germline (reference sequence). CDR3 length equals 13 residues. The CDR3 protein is CASWDSLRGGYTF. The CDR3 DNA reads TGTGCCAGCTGGGACAGTCTAAGGGGGGGCTACACCTTC.

The CDR3 DNA reads TGTGCCAGCAGCCTCCTGGGGATCGCTTACAGGGGGCAAGGTGGCTACACCTTC. Translation: CASSLLGIAYRGQGGYTF. The chain links TRBV7-2 to TRBJ1-2, with TRBD1 identical over 9 bases. Germline CDR1 and CDR2: SGHTA and FQGNSA. The V gene end was trimmed by 5 bases and the J gene end by 7 bases; junction bases not matched to a gene: 20. The CDR3 contains 18 residues.

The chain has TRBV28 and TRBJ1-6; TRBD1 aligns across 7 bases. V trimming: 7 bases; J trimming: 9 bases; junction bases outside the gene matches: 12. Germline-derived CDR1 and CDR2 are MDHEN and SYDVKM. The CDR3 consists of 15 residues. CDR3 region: CASNLGDSSFSPLHF. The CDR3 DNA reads TGTGCCAGCAATCTGGGGGACAGCTCTTTTTCACCCCTCCACTTT.

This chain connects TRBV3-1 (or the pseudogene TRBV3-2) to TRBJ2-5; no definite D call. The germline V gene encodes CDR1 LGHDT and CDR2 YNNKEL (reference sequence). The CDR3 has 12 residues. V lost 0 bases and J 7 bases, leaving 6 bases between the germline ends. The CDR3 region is CASSQDPGTQYF. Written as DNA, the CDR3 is TGTGCCAGCAGCCAAGATCCGGGGACCCAGTACTTC.

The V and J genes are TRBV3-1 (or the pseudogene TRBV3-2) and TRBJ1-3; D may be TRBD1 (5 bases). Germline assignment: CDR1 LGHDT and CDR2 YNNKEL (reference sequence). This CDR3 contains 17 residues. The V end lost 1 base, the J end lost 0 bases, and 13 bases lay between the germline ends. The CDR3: CASSQGRQSFSGNTIYF. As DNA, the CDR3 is TGTGCCAGCAGCCAAGGAAGACAGTCCTTCTCTGGAAACACCATATATTTT.

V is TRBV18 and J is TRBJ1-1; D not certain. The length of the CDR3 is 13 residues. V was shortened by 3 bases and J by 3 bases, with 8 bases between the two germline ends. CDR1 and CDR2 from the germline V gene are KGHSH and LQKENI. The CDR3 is CASSPTRDTEAFF. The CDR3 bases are TGTGCCAGCTCACCCACACGGGACACTGAAGCTTTCTTT.

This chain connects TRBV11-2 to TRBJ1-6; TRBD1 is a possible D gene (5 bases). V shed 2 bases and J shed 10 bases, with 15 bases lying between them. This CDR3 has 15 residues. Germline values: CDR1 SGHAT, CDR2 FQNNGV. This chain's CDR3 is CASSLNPQGYSPLHF. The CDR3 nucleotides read TGTGCCAGCAGCTTAAATCCGCAGGGCTACTCACCCCTCCACTTT.

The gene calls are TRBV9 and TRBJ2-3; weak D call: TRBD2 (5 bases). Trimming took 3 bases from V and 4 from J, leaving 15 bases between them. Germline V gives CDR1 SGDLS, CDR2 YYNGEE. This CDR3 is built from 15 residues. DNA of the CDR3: TGTGCCAGCAGCGGGTCTAGCTACTTGGCAGATACGCAGTATTTT. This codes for CASSGSSYLADTQYF. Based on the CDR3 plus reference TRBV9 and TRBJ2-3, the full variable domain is DSGVTQTPKHLITATGQRVTLRCSPRSGDLSVYWYQQSLDQGLQFLIQYYNGEERAKGNILERFSAQQFPDLHSELNLSSLELGDSALYFCASSGSSYLADTQYFGPGTRLTVL.

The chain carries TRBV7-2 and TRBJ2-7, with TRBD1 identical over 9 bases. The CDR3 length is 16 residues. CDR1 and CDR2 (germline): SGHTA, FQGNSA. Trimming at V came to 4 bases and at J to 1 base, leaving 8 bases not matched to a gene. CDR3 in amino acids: CASSSRPGQGSYEQYF. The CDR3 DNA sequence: TGTGCCAGCAGCTCTAGACCGGGACAGGGTTCCTACGAGCAGTACTTC.

Here the CDR3 reads CASSPTGTGDHEQYF. The DNA of the CDR3 is TGTGCCAGCAGTCCGACCGGGACTGGGGACCACGAGCAGTACTTC. The chain is built from TRBV7-3 and TRBJ2-7; a weak D match, TRBD2 (6 bases). The CDR3 runs 15 residues. V dropped 6 bases and J dropped 5 bases, with 20 bases sitting between them. CDR1 SGHTA and CDR2 FQGTGA come from the germline V gene.

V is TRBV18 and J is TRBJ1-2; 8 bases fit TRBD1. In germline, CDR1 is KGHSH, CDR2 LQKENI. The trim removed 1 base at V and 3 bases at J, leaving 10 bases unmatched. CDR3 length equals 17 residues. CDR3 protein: CASSPQSGGARDYGYTF. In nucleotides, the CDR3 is TGTGCCAGCTCACCACAGTCAGGGGGCGCGAGGGACTATGGCTACACCTTC.

CDR3 region: CASSLIPGFMNTEAFF. DNA for the CDR3: TGTGCCAGCAGCTTAATTCCCGGGTTCATGAACACTGAAGCTTTCTTT. This chain connects TRBV7-9 to TRBJ1-1; no firm D call. Trimming took off 2 bases at V and 0 bases at J, with 13 bases between the two ends. The CDR3 sequence is 16 residues long. Germline-derived CDR1 and CDR2 are SEHNR and FQNEAQ (reference sequence). Supplemented by reference TRBV7-9 and TRBJ1-1, the full variable domain reads DTGVSQNPRHKITKRGQNVTFRCDPISEHNRLYWYRQTLGQGPEFLTYFQNEAQLEKSRLLSDRFSAERPKGSFSTLEIQRTEQGDSAMYLCASSLIPGFMNTEAFFGQGTRLTVV.